A single sample is the source of the 8 T cell receptor beta chains below, sequenced in a study of blood T cell repertoires in COVID-19 (dated by TCRdb to the early 2020s). Libraries came from the immunoSEQ multiplex PCR assay. TCRdb retrieved this table from immuneACCESS and kept in-frame rearrangements only. Not all clones are present; in checked studies, unresolved V genes account for under half, and no reason is known for the remainder. This sample is represented by about 270,000 clones; roughly nine tenths of them were singletons. Of the sample, about 8.8% is held by the ten largest clones. Material for sequencing was peripheral blood. All receptors come from a man between 35 and 55 years old with active or convalescent COVID-19.

The chain has TRBV6-5 and TRBJ1-2; D remains ambiguous. Per germline, CDR1 MNHEY and CDR2 SVGAGI. Trimming removed 7 bases from V and 11 bases from J, with 14 bases in between. The CDR3 has 11 residues. In nucleotides, the CDR3 is TGTGCCAGCACCCAAACCCGGTTTTACACCTTC. It specifies CASTQTRFYTF.

This sequence joins TRBV21-1 and TRBJ2-1; TRBD2, the D gene given by the table, was not confirmed from the DNA. TRBV21-1 is tagged as a pseudogene. CDR3 length: 16 amino acids. CDR3 protein: CASSPLAGGSYNEQFF. The CDR3 region has the DNA TGTGCCAGCAGCCCCCTAGCGGGAGGGAGCTACAATGAGCAGTTCTTC.

V is TRBV28 and J is TRBJ1-6; TRBD1 is a possible D gene (5 bases). Germline lookup yields CDR1 MDHEN and CDR2 SYDVKM. With 3 bases removed from V and 3 bases from J, the gap between germline ends came to 12 bases. The CDR3 is 16 amino acids. The CDR3 loop is CASSLRGGSYNSPLHF. The CDR3 DNA reads TGTGCCAGCAGTTTGCGGGGGGGTAGCTATAATTCACCCCTCCACTTT.

The gene calls are TRBV29-1 and TRBJ1-1; tentatively, D is TRBD1 (6 bases). V lost 6 bases to trimming and J lost 1 base, with 12 bases between them. The germline V gene encodes CDR1 SQVTM and CDR2 ANQGSEA. This CDR3 has 13 residues. The chain's CDR3 is CSVARGPNTEAFF. The CDR3 region has the DNA TGCAGCGTCGCCAGGGGTCCGAACACTGAAGCTTTCTTT.

This chain connects TRBV10-1 to TRBJ2-7, with D uncertain. Germline V gene lookup returns CDR1 WNHNN and CDR2 SYGVQD (reference sequence). The V end was cut by 3 bases, the J end by 0 bases, with 3 bases between. The CDR3 extends over 12 amino acids. The CDR3 DNA sequence: TGCGCCAGCAGTGACAGCTCCTACGAGCAGTACTTC. This encodes CASSDSSYEQYF.

About this clone: Other DNA variants within this sample encode the same CDR3. This chain uses TRBV6-5 with TRBJ1-2, with a tentative D call TRBD1 (5 bases). The CDR3 length is 14 residues. V dropped 4 bases and J dropped 5 bases, with 14 bases sitting between them. Per the germline V gene, CDR1 is MNHEY and CDR2 is SVGAGI. The CDR3 DNA is TGTGCCAGCAGTTCCACCGGACGGGGGTATGGCTACACCTTC. Translating it yields CASSSTGRGYGYTF.

V and J are TRBV3-1 (or the pseudogene TRBV3-2) and TRBJ2-3, with 11 bases identical to TRBD2. The germline V gene has CDR1 LGHDT and CDR2 YNNKEL (reference sequence). The CDR3 covers 18 residues. V gave up 2 bases and J gave up 4 bases; unmatched junction bases: 11. The CDR3 bases are TGTGCCAGCAGCCAAAAAGGTGCTAGCGGGAGGATTTCAGATACGCAGTATTTT. Translated, it gives CASSQKGASGRISDTQYF.

The gene calls are TRBV5-6 and TRBJ2-3; 8 bases are a match to TRBD2. Looked up from germline, CDR1 is SGHDT and CDR2 is YYEEEE. Trimming took 3 bases from V and 5 from J; bases not matched to a gene: 2. This CDR3 spans 13 amino acids. CDR3 in amino acids: CASSSLAGDTQYF. In DNA form, the CDR3 reads TGTGCCAGCAGCTCTCTAGCGGGAGATACGCAGTATTTT. The whole variable domain, remainder taken from reference TRBV5-6 and TRBJ2-3, is DAGVTQSPTHLIKTRGQQVTLRCSPKSGHDTVSWYQQALGQGPQFIFQYYEEEERQRGNFPDRFSGHQFPNYSSELNVNALLLGDSALYLCASSSLAGDTQYFGPGTRLTVL.